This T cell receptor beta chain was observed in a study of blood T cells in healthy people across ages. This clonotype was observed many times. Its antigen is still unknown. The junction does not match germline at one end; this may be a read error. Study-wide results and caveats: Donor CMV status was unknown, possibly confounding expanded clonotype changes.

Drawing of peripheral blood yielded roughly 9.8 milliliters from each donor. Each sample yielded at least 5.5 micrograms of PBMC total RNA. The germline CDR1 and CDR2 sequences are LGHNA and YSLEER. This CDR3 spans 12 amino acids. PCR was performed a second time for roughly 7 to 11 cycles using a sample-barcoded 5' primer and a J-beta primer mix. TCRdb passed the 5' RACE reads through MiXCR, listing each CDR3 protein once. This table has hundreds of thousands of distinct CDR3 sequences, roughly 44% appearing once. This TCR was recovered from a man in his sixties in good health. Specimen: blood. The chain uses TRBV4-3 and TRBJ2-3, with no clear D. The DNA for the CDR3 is TGTGCCAGCAGCCAAGCCCGTGATACGCAGTATTTT. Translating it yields CASSQARDTQYF.